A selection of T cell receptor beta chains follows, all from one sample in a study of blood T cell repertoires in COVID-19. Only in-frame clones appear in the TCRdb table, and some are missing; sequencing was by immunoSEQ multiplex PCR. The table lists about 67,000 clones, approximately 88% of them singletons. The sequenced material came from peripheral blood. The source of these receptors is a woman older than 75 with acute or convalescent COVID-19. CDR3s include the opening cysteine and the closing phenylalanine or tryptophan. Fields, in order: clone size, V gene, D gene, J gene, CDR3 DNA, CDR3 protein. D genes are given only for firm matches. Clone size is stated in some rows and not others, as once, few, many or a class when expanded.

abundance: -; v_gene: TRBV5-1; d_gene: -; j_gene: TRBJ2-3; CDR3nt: TGCGCCAGCAAGGCTGGTGGTGCGACATTCACAGATACGCAGTATTTT; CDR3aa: CASKAGGATFTDTQYF
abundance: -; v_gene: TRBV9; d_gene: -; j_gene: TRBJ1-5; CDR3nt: TGTGCCAGCAGCCGGGGGGGGGATGGCAATCAGCCCCAGCATTTT; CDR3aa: CASSRGGDGNQPQHF
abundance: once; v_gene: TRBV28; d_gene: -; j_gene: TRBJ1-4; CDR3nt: TGTGCCAGCAGTTCCCAAATACAGGGTTTGGGTGAAAAACTGTTTTTT; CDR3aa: CASSSQIQGLGEKLFF
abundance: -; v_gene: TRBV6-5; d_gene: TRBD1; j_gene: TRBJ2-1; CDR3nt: TGTGCCAGTCTTGCCGGGACAGGGGTTTTTAATGAGCAGTTCTTC; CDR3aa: CASLAGTGVFNEQFF
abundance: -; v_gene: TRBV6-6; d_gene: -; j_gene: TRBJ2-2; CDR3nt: TGTGCCAGCAGTTACTCGGGCCGGGACGGGGAGCTGTTTTTT; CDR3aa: CASSYSGRDGELFF
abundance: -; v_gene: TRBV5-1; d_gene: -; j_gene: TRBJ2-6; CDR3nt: TGCGCCAGCAGCCCGTTGACAGGGGCCAACGTCCTGACTTTC; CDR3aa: CASSPLTGANVLTF
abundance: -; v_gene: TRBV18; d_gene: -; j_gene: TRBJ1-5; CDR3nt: TGTGCCACCCAAGGGGCTGTCGATCAGCCCCAGCATTTT; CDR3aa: CATQGAVDQPQHF
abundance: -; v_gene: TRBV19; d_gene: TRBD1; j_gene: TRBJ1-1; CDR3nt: TGTGCCAGTAAGGGACAGGGGAGCACTGAAGCTTTCTTT; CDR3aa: CASKGQGSTEAFF
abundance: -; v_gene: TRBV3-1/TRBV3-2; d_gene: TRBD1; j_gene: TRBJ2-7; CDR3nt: TGTGCCAGCAGCCAAGGGGACAGAACCTACGAGCAGTACTTC; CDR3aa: CASSQGDRTYEQYF
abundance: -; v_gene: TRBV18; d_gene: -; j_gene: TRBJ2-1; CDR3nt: TGTGCCAGCTCACTCGCCTTACAGTCTGGTAATGAGCAGTTCTTC; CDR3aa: CASSLALQSGNEQFF
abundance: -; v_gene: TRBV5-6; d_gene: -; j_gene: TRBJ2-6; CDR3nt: TGTGCCAGCAGCTTGGTAGGACAGCCCTCTGGGGCCAACGTCCTGACTTTC; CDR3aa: CASSLVGQPSGANVLTF
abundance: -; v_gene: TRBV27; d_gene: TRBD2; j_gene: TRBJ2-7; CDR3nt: TGTGCCAGCAGTCCCCGACTAGCGGGACCCTACGAGCAGTACTTC; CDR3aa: CASSPRLAGPYEQYF
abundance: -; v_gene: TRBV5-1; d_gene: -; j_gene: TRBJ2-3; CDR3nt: TGCGCCAGCAGCTGGGGGGACTTGCAAGTAGATACGCAGTATTTT; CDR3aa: CASSWGDLQVDTQYF
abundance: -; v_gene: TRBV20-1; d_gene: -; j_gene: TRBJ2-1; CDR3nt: TGCAGTGCTCCGACTCACAATGAGCAGTTCTTC; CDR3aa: CSAPTHNEQFF
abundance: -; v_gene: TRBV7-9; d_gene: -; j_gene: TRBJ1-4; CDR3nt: TGTGCCAGCAGCTTAGGACAGACCTTTGCAACTAATGAAAAACTGTTTTTT; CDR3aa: CASSLGQTFATNEKLFF
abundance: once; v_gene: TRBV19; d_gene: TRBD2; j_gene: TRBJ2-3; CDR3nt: TGTGCCAGTAGTGGCTCCACTAGCGGCACAGATACGCAGTATTTT; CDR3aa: CASSGSTSGTDTQYF
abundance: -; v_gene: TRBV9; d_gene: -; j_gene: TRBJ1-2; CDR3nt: TGTGCCAGCAGCGGTCGGACTTTTGGCTACACCTTC; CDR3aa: CASSGRTFGYTF
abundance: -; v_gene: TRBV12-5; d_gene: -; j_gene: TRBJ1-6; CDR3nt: TGTGCTAGTGCCCTCGGGACTTATAATTCACCCCTCCACTTT; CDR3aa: CASALGTYNSPLHF
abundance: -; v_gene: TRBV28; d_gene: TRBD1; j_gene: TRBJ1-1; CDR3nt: TGTGCCAGCATCCCGGGACAGTTGAACACTGAAGCTTTCTTT; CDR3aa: CASIPGQLNTEAFF
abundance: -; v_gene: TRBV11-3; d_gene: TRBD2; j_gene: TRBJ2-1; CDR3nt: TGTGCCAGCAGCTTAACCATAGCGGGAGGGGAGCAGTTCTTC; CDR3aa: CASSLTIAGGEQFF
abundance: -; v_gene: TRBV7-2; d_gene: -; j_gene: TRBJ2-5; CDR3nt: TGTGCCAGCAGCGGTTTTAGACCGGGAGAGACCCAGTACTTC; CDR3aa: CASSGFRPGETQYF
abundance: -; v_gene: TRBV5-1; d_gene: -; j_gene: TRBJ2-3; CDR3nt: TGCGCCAGCACGAGCGGTCTTATCACAGATACGCAGTATTTT; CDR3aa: CASTSGLITDTQYF
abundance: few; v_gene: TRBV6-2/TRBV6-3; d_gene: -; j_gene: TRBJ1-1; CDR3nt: TGTGCCAGCAGTTTCCTTCACAGGAACACTGAAGCTTTCTTT; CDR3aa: CASSFLHRNTEAFF
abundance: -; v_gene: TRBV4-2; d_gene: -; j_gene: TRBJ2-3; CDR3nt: TGTGCCAGCAGCCTCCGACTAGCAGATACGCAGTATTTT; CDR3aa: CASSLRLADTQYF
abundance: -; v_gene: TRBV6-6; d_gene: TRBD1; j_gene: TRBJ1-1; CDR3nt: TGTGCCAGCAGTCCTATTCAGAGGACAGGGGGACGGAACACTGAAGCTTTCTTT; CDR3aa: CASSPIQRTGGRNTEAFF
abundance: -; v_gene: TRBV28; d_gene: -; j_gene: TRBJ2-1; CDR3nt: TGTGCCAGCAGTTCGCGACAGGCCTCGTCCTACAATGAGCAGTTCTTC; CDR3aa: CASSSRQASSYNEQFF
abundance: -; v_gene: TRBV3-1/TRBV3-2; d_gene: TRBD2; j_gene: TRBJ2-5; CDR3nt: TGTGCCAGCAGCCGGCCTACTCGGACTAGCGGGGGAGAGACCCAGTACTTC; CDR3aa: CASSRPTRTSGGETQYF
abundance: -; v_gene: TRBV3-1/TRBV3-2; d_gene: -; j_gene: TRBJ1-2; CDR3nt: TGTGCCAGCAGCCAACTAGAGAACTATGGCTACACCTTC; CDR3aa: CASSQLENYGYTF
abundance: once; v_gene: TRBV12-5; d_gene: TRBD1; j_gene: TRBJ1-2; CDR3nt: TGTGCTAGTGGTTACCGGACAGGGGTTCGTGGCTACACCTTC; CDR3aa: CASGYRTGVRGYTF
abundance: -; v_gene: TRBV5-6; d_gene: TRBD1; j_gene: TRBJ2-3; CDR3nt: TGTGCCAGCAGCTTGGGCCCGGGACAGGGGCCCAGCACAGATACGCAGTATTTT; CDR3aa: CASSLGPGQGPSTDTQYF
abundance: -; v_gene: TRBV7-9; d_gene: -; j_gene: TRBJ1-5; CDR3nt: TGTGCCAGCAGCCAAGGACAGAATCAGCCCCAGCATTTT; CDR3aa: CASSQGQNQPQHF
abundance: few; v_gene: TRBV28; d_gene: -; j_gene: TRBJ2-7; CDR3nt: TGTGCCAGCAGTCCCCTGACTTTTATAGGCTACGAGCAGTACTTC; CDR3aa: CASSPLTFIGYEQYF
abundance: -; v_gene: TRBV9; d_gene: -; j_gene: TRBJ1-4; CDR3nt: TGTGCCAGCAGCTTAGGACAGTCAGATAAACTGTTTTTT; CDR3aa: CASSLGQSDKLFF
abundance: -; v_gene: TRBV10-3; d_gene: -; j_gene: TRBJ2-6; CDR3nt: TGTGCCATCAGTGCGGGGAGGACCGCCAACGTCCTGACTTTC; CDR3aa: CAISAGRTANVLTF
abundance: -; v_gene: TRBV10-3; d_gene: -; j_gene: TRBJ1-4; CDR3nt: TGTGCCATCAGTGAATCCAGGGGAGCAAATGAAAAACTGTTTTTT; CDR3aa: CAISESRGANEKLFF
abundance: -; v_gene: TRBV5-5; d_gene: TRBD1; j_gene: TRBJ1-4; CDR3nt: TGTGCCAGCAGCCTACAGGGGATAAAGTCAAAACTGTTTTTT; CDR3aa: CASSLQGIKSKLFF
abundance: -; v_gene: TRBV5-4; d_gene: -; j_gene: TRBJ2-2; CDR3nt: TGTGCCAGCAGCTTAACAGGGCCCGGGGAGCTGTTTTTT; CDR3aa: CASSLTGPGELFF
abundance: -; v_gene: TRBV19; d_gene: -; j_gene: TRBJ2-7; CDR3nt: TGTGCCAGTAGTATTGGAGTCACCGGGGAGCAGTACTTC; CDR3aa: CASSIGVTGEQYF
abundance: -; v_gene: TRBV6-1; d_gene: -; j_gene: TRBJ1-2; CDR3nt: TGTGCCAGCAGTGAAGCGGGGGAGGGCTATGGCTACACCTTC; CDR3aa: CASSEAGEGYGYTF
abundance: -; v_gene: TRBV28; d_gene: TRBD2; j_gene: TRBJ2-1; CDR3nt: TGTGCCAGCAGTTTCCCGGGAGGGGCCTACAATGAGCAGTTCTTC; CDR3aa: CASSFPGGAYNEQFF
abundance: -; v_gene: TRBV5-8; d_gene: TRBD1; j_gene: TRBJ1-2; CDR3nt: TGTGCCAGCAGCTGGGGACAGACCATCTATGGCTACACCTTC; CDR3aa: CASSWGQTIYGYTF
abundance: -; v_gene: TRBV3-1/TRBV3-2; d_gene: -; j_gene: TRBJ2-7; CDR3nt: TGTGCCAGCAGCCAAGAGGGGCTAATCTACGAGCAGTACTTC; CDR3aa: CASSQEGLIYEQYF
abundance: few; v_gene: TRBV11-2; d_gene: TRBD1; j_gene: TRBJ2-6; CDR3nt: TGTGCCAGCAGCTTCCAGGGGGCGGGGGCCAACGTCCTGACTTTC; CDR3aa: CASSFQGAGANVLTF
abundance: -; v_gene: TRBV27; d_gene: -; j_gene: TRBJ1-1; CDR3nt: TGTGCCAGCAAGGAGCTGAACACTGAAGCTTTCTTT; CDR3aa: CASKELNTEAFF
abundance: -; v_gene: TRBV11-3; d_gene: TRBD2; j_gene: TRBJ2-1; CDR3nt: TGTGCCAGCAGCTTACGACTAGCGGGACCCAGCAATGAGCAGTTCTTC; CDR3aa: CASSLRLAGPSNEQFF
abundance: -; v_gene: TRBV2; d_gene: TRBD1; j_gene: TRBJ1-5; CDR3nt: TGTGCCAGCAAGGGGACAGGGGCGGGCCAGCCCCAGCATTTT; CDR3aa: CASKGTGAGQPQHF
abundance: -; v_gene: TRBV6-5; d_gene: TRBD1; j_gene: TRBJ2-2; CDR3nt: TGTGCCAGCAACGACAGGGGGCGCTGGACCGGGGAGCTGTTTTTT; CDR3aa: CASNDRGRWTGELFF
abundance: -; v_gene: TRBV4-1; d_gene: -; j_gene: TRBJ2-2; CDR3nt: TGCGCCAGCGGGGCACAGGGTGGGGCCGGGGAGCTGTTTTTT; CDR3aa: CASGAQGGAGELFF
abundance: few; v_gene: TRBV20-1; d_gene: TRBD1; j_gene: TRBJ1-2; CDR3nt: TGCAGTGCTAACAGGGGAGATGGCTACACCTTC; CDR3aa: CSANRGDGYTF
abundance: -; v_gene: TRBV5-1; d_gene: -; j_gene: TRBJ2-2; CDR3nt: TGCGCCAGCAGCTTGGCCCAAACCGGGGAGCTGTTTTTT; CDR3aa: CASSLAQTGELFF
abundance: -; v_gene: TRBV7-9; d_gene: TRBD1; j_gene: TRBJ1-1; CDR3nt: TGTGCCAGCAGCCGGACAGGGAAGGCTGAAGCTTTCTTT; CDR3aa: CASSRTGKAEAFF
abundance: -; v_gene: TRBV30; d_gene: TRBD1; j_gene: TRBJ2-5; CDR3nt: TGTGCCTGGAGTGTACAGGGGCCCGGGGAGACCCAGTACTTC; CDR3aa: CAWSVQGPGETQYF
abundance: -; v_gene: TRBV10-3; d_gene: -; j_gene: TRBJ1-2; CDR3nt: TGTGCCATCAGTGAAAGGTTAGGGGAACTTAAGGGCTACACCTTC; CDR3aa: CAISERLGELKGYTF
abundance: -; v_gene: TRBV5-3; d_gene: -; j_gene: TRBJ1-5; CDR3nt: TGTGCCAGAAGCTTGGGGCTGGAGAATCAGCCCCAGCATTTT; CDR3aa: CARSLGLENQPQHF
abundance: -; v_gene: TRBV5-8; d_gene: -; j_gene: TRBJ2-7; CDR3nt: TGTGCCAGCAGCCGAACCGGGGTAGCGATCTCCTACGAGCAGTACTTC; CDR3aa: CASSRTGVAISYEQYF
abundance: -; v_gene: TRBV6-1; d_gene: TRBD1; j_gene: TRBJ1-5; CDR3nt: TGTGCCAGCAGTGTTACAGGGGGAAAGGGCAATCAGCCCCAGCATTTT; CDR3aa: CASSVTGGKGNQPQHF
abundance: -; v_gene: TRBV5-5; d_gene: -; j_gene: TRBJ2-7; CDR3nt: TGTGCCAGCAGCCCCCTCCAGAGGAGCTCCTACGAGCAGTACTTC; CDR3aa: CASSPLQRSSYEQYF
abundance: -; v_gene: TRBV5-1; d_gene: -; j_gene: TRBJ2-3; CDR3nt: TGCGCCAGCAGCTTGGCTCAGATGACAGATACGCAGTATTTT; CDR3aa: CASSLAQMTDTQYF
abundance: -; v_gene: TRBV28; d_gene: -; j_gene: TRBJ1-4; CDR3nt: TGTGCCAGCAGTTTCGCAGGGGTCAAGGAAAAACTGTTTTTT; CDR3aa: CASSFAGVKEKLFF